The clone carrying this T cell receptor beta chain was observed a handful of times. 13 Jbeta primers and 60 Vbeta primers were used for the PCR. Produced via immunoSEQ multiplex PCR; TCRdb's table is partial and in-frame only. The sample yields about 160,000 clones, around 80% seen once. This sample is drawn from a study of cytomegalovirus exposure and HLA in healthy donors. Study-level information: Researchers found that roughly 81% of some 400 genotyped donors fell within the Caucasian-associated ancestry cluster.

Germline assignment: CDR1 SGDLS and CDR2 YYNGEE. Trimming pared 0 bases from V and 9 bases from J, leaving 13 bases between. The CDR3 has 15 residues. Sequences were obtained from PBMCs. This rearrangement joins TRBV9 to TRBJ1-6, with D possibly being TRBD1 (5 bases). The clonotype comes from a woman aged 45-60 years in good health and CMV-seropositive. Here the CDR3 reads CASSVASSQGSPLHF. CDR3 nucleotide sequence: TGTGCCAGCAGCGTAGCTAGTTCGCAGGGTTCACCCCTCCACTTT.